These T cell receptor beta chains were read from a single sample in a study of CD8 T cells in Susac syndrome. TCRdb re-analysed the immunoSEQ multiplex PCR reads in MiXCR, keeping a single row per CDR3 protein. Of some 190,000 distinct CDR3 sequences listed, about 94% are singletons. Sequenced sample: CD4+ T cells from PBMCs. The receptors shown here come from a human donor with Susac syndrome. Each CDR3 is given with its conserved first and last residue. The order of the fields is CDR3 length, J gene, D gene, V gene, clone size, CDR3 protein, CDR3 DNA. The D gene is left open where the match is weak. Rows may omit the clone size; those that give it use once, few, many or a size class.

>14|TRBJ2-7|TRBD2|TRBV12-3/TRBV12-4|.
CASILAGSPYEQYF
TGTGCCAGCATCCTAGCGGGGTCCCCCTACGAGCAGTACTTC
>13|TRBJ1-2|.|TRBV7-2|.
CASSPTGIYGYTF
TGTGCCAGCAGCCCCACAGGGATTTATGGCTACACCTTC
>15|TRBJ1-1|.|TRBV10-3|.
CAISEGLLGNTEAFF
TGTGCCATCAGTGAAGGGCTCCTGGGGAACACTGAAGCTTTCTTT
>14|TRBJ2-7|TRBD2|TRBV20-1|few
CSAETSGGDYEQYF
TGCAGTGCCGAAACTAGCGGGGGCGATTACGAGCAGTACTTC
>14|TRBJ2-3|TRBD1|TRBV5-1|once
CASSLEGAERAAYF
TGCGCCAGCAGCTTGGAGGGGGCGGAACGTGCCGCGTATTTT
>16|TRBJ1-2|.|TRBV18|.
CASSPEQGLAAYGYTF
TGTGCCAGCTCACCAGAACAAGGCTTAGCCGCCTATGGCTACACCTTC
>16|TRBJ1-2|TRBD1|TRBV11-3|.
CASSRIRDRGREGYTF
TGTGCCAGCAGTCGAATCCGGGACAGGGGGCGCGAGGGCTACACCTTC
>13|TRBJ2-7|.|TRBV18|.
CASSTTVSYEQYF
TGTGCCAGCTCAACGACGGTATCCTACGAGCAGTACTTC
>15|TRBJ2-4|TRBD1|TRBV20-1|.
CSAPGQLLAKNIQYF
TGCAGTGCCCCGGGACAGCTCCTAGCCAAAAACATTCAGTACTTC
>14|TRBJ2-7|.|TRBV19|.
CASSIVGGTYEQYF
TGTGCCAGTAGTATCGTCGGGGGTACCTACGAGCAGTACTTC
>16|TRBJ2-2|.|TRBV7-2|.
CASSVTAPVGTGELFF
TGTGCCAGCAGCGTAACTGCACCCGTCGGCACCGGGGAGCTGTTTTTT
>17|TRBJ1-3|.|TRBV20-1|.
CSARDWVLGRTSGTIYF
TGCAGTGCTAGAGATTGGGTTCTGGGACGCACGTCCGGCACCATATATTTT
>14|TRBJ2-5|.|TRBV4-2|.
CASSQDQTAGTQYF
TGTGCCAGCAGCCAAGACCAGACCGCGGGGACCCAGTACTTC
>18|TRBJ1-1|TRBD1|TRBV9|.
CASSVSVGVAGGNTEAFF
TGTGCCAGCAGCGTAAGCGTCGGCGTAGCAGGGGGGAACACTGAAGCTTTCTTT
>18|TRBJ2-5|.|TRBV15|.
CATSRGGTSINPQETQYF
TGTGCCACCAGCAGAGGAGGGACGTCAATTAACCCCCAAGAGACCCAGTACTTC
>18|TRBJ2-3|TRBD2|TRBV4-1|.
CASSQARLAGGSTDTQYF
TGCGCCAGCAGCCAAGCTCGGCTAGCGGGGGGGAGCACAGATACGCAGTATTTT
>17|TRBJ2-2|.|TRBV20-1|.
CSAAAIGGGHNTGELFF
TGCAGTGCCGCAGCGATTGGCGGGGGCCATAACACCGGGGAGCTGTTTTTT
>15|TRBJ2-2|.|TRBV15|once
CATSRDRAGTGELFF
TGTGCCACCAGCAGAGACAGGGCCGGCACCGGGGAGCTGTTTTTT
>12|TRBJ2-5|TRBD1|TRBV29-1|.
CSADRAQETQYF
TGCAGCGCCGACAGGGCCCAAGAGACCCAGTACTTC
>14|TRBJ2-7|.|TRBV5-1|.
CASSLGGGLDEQYF
TGCGCCAGCAGCTTGGGAGGAGGGCTAGACGAGCAGTACTTC
>12|TRBJ2-3|.|TRBV28|.
CASRQDPDTQCF
TGTGCCAGCCGTCAGGATCCAGATACGCAGTGTTTT
>14|TRBJ1-1|.|TRBV12-3/TRBV12-4|.
CASSLVEFSGEAFF
TGTGCCAGCAGCTTGGTAGAGTTTTCTGGTGAAGCTTTCTTT
>11|TRBJ1-2|TRBD1|TRBV6-5|.
CASSQGQGYTF
TGTGCCAGCAGCCAGGGACAGGGCTACACCTTC
>16|TRBJ2-3|TRBD2|TRBV5-1|.
CASSPPASGDVDTQYF
TGCGCCAGCAGCCCTCCGGCTAGCGGGGATGTAGATACGCAGTATTTT
>12|TRBJ1-1|.|TRBV19|.
CASSAQRREAFF
TGTGCCAGTAGTGCCCAACGACGTGAAGCTTTCTTT
>15|TRBJ2-1|TRBD2|TRBV27|.
CASFSGSGGYNEQFF
TGTGCCAGCTTCTCCGGTAGCGGGGGGTACAATGAGCAGTTCTTC
>13|TRBJ1-6|.|TRBV29-1|.
CSVRDGGNSPLHF
TGCAGCGTTAGGGACGGCGGAAATTCACCCCTCCACTTT
>19|TRBJ1-5|TRBD1|TRBV4-3|.
CASSLFWGQGLDSNQPQHF
TGCGCCAGCAGCCTCTTCTGGGGACAGGGGTTAGATAGCAATCAGCCCCAGCATTTT
>15|TRBJ1-1|TRBD1|TRBV12-3/TRBV12-4|.
CASSPTGGWNTEAFF
TGTGCCAGCAGTCCAACAGGGGGCTGGAACACTGAAGCTTTCTTT
>12|TRBJ2-5|.|TRBV20-1|once
CSASRTEETQYF
TGCAGTGCTAGTAGGACAGAAGAGACCCAGTACTTC
>14|TRBJ1-2|.|TRBV12-3/TRBV12-4|.
CASTLRVGVDGYTF
TGTGCCAGCACCCTCCGGGTGGGAGTCGATGGCTACACCTTC
>15|TRBJ1-1|TRBD1|TRBV30|.
CAWSVYRGGNTEAFF
TGTGCCTGGAGTGTTTACAGGGGTGGGAACACTGAAGCTTTCTTT
>18|TRBJ1-2|TRBD1|TRBV3-1|.
CASSRGLGQGADHYGYTF
TGTGCCAGCAGTCGGGGCTTGGGACAGGGGGCAGACCACTATGGCTACACCTTC
>16|TRBJ2-3|.|TRBV28|.
CASSSGGTTSTDTQYF
TGTGCCAGCAGTAGTGGAGGCACTACTAGCACAGATACGCAGTATTTT
>14|TRBJ2-5|.|TRBV20-1|once
CSARDPSGQETQYF
TGCAGTGCTAGAGATCCCAGCGGACAAGAGACCCAGTACTTC
>13|TRBJ1-2|.|TRBV28|few
CASSLTGSYGYTF
TGTGCCAGCAGTTTGACAGGCTCATATGGCTACACCTTC
>17|TRBJ2-1|.|TRBV3-1|.
CASSLGSGLCSYNEQFF
TGTGCCAGCAGCCTGGGCTCAGGTCTATGCTCCTACAATGAGCAGTTCTTC
>13|TRBJ2-1|.|TRBV5-4|.
CASSLVWGNEQFF
TGTGCCAGCAGCTTGGTATGGGGCAATGAGCAGTTCTTC
>16|TRBJ1-1|TRBD1|TRBV9|.
CASSANPTGVGTEAFF
TGTGCCAGCAGCGCCAATCCGACAGGGGTCGGAACTGAAGCTTTCTTT
>13|TRBJ1-1|.|TRBV19|.
CASSILGTTEAFF
TGTGCCAGTAGTATACTGGGTACCACTGAAGCTTTCTTT
>15|TRBJ1-4|.|TRBV20-1|.
CSARDGGRTNEKLFF
TGCAGTGCTAGAGATGGGGGGCGGACTAATGAAAAACTGTTTTTT